One and the same sample provided the 17 T cell receptor beta chains below, sequenced in a study of Graves' ophthalmopathy and Graves' hyperthyroidism. Scientists amplified the TCR beta CDR3 regions from RNA transcripts. Scientists carried out first-round RT-PCR using HTBI primers and then a second-round multiplex PCR. TCRdb reanalysed the multiplex PCR reads using MiXCR and keeps one entry per CDR3 protein. The table has 450,000 to 600,000 distinct CDR3 sequences, under 40% seen once. Material for sequencing was peripheral blood or thyroid tissue (not recorded which). The origin of the receptors is an adult man with Graves' hyperthyroidism.

This clonotype was observed once. The J gene is TRBJ2-5, the V gene TRBV9; 9 bases map to TRBD1. V trimming: 4 bases; J trimming: 2 bases; junction bases outside the gene matches: 6. In germline, CDR1 is SGDLS, CDR2 YYNGEE. The CDR3 is made up of 15 amino acids. CDR3 DNA sequence: TGTGCCAGCAGCTTGTCGGGACAGGGACAAGAGACCCAGTACTTC. Translation: CASSLSGQGQETQYF.

Many counts were recorded for this clonotype. V usage is TRBV6-5 and J usage is TRBJ2-5, with a weak D call TRBD1 (6 bases). The CDR3 runs 16 residues. V gave up 0 bases and J gave up 5 bases, with 16 bases separating them. Germline V CDR1 and CDR2: MNHEY, SVGAGI. The DNA of the CDR3 is TGTGCCAGCAGTTACTCGCCCAACGACAGGCGGGAGACCCAGTACTTC. Translating gives CASSYSPNDRRETQYF.

V and J are TRBV7-2 and TRBJ1-4, with D perhaps matching TRBD1 (6 bases). CDR1 is SGHTA and CDR2 is FQGNSA in the germline V gene. V was pared by 1 base and J by 8 bases, with 14 bases between. This CDR3 comprises 15 residues. Here the CDR3 reads CASSLGSGTYEKLFF. The CDR3, as DNA: TGTGCCAGCAGCTTAGGGTCCGGGACATACGAAAAACTGTTTTTT.

V is TRBV6-1 and J is TRBJ2-2; TRBD1 aligns across 7 bases. Unmatched junction bases numbered 10, after V lost 6 bases and J lost 6 bases. The length of the CDR3 is 15 residues. CDR1 is MNHNS, CDR2 SASEGT, per germline. CDR3 loop: CASRRGTDLSGELFF. Here the CDR3 DNA reads TGTGCCAGCAGAAGGGGGACAGACCTTTCCGGGGAGCTGTTTTTT.

The CDR3 spells CASSPAIDASNQPQHF. For the CDR3, the DNA is TGTGCCAGCAGTCCCGCAATCGATGCTAGCAATCAGCCCCAGCATTTT. The chain has TRBV12-3 or TRBV12-4 and TRBJ1-5; D is unresolved. This CDR3 is 16 amino acids long. Trimming left V 5 bases short and J 0 bases short, with 14 bases between.

Points on this clonotype: An end of the junction differs from the germline gene, which may be a read error. The chain carries TRBV4-1 and TRBJ2-7; D remains unclear. The J call may be faulty, since TRBJ2-1 better matches the DNA end. Germline V lookup: CDR1 MGHRA, CDR2 YSYEKL. This CDR3 contains 10 residues. This CDR3 reads CASSQYEQFF. CDR3 nucleotides: TGTGCCAGCAGCCAATACGAGCAGTTCTTC.

This clonotype was detected many times. The V and J genes are TRBV5-1 and TRBJ2-2; 7 positions agree with TRBD1. CDR3 length: 14 amino acids. CDR1 SGHRS and CDR2 YFSETQ come from the germline V gene. The V and J ends lost 7 bases and 6 bases, in that order; junction bases with no gene match: 9. CDR3 bases: TGCGCCAGCTCAACCGAAACAGGGGCCGGGGAGCTGTTTTTT. It translates to CASSTETGAGELFF.

The CDR3 region has the DNA TGTGCCAGCAGCCACCAGACTAGTCCAGATACGCAGTATTTT. Protein product: CASSHQTSPDTQYF. This chain joins TRBV4-2 and TRBJ2-3; D is possibly TRBD2 (6 bases). CDR1 is LGHNA and CDR2 is YNFKEQ in the germline V gene. This CDR3 is 14 amino acids long. Trimming pared 3 bases from V and 4 bases from J, leaving 11 bases between.

In its sample, this clonotype was seen many times. The chain carries TRBV6-1 and TRBJ1-1; D is unresolved. CDR1 and CDR2 from the germline V gene are MNHNS and SASEGT. V was pared by 4 bases and J by 4 bases, with 13 bases between. The CDR3 covers 14 residues. CDR3 DNA: TGTGCCAGCAGTGTAGCCCTTAGGACCACTGAAGCTTTCTTT. Its translation: CASSVALRTTEAFF.

The chain has TRBV24-1 and TRBJ2-7, with 8 bases lining up with TRBD1. TRBJ2-1 matches the DNA end more closely, so the J call is doubtful. This CDR3 is built from 14 residues. Germline V gene sequence: CDR1 KGHDR, CDR2 SFDVKD. This CDR3 is CATSEGRGPHEQFF. CDR3 DNA: TGTGCCACCAGTGAAGGCAGGGGGCCTCATGAGCAGTTCTTC.

The J gene is TRBJ2-1, the V gene TRBV2; 10 bases line up with TRBD1. The CDR3 totals 16 residues. After removal of 4 bases from V and 4 bases from J, the junction contained 7 bases not matched to a gene. Germline CDR1 and CDR2: SNHLY and FYNNEI. CDR3 residues: CASSGGGTGEYNEQFF. The CDR3, as DNA: TGTGCCAGCAGTGGCGGGGGGACAGGGGAATACAATGAGCAGTTCTTC.

This clonotype has a count of ten or more. The genes are TRBV20-1 and TRBJ2-7, with D unresolved. The CDR3 runs 11 residues. The germline V gene encodes CDR1 DFQATT and CDR2 SNEGSKA (reference sequence). Deletions cut 6 bases from V and 9 bases from J, with 15 bases between. The CDR3 region is CSAPHSWGQYF. DNA of the CDR3: TGCAGTGCACCCCATAGCTGGGGGCAGTACTTC.

This clonotype was detected ten times or more. The chain carries TRBV29-1 and TRBJ1-1; no firm D call. The CDR3 extends over 13 amino acids. The V and J ends lost 3 bases and 0 bases respectively, with 8 bases between them. Germline-derived CDR1 and CDR2 are SQVTM and ANQGSEA. The CDR3 sequence is CSVESGMNTEAFF. CDR3 bases: TGCAGCGTTGAGTCGGGAATGAACACTGAAGCTTTCTTT.

The rearrangement uses TRBV28 and TRBJ1-4; TRBD1 might be the D (6 bases). The germline gives CDR1 MDHEN, CDR2 SYDVKM. The CDR3 totals 13 residues. V was trimmed by 7 bases and J by 8 bases, leaving 14 bases between them. CDR3 DNA sequence: TGTGCCAGCAAAGGCGGGGGCGAGGAAAAACTGTTTTTT. Its translation: CASKGGGEEKLFF.

The V call is TRBV7-8, the J call TRBJ1-4; tentative D call: TRBD1 (5 bases). Germline CDR1 reads SGHVS; CDR2 reads FQNEAQ. The CDR3 contains 17 residues. V was cut by 1 base and J by 2 bases, with 14 bases left in between. The CDR3 reads CASSLEKGLGTNEKLFF. The DNA for the CDR3 is TGTGCCAGCAGCTTAGAGAAGGGACTGGGGACTAATGAAAAACTGTTTTTT.

This clonotype occurred many times. This CDR3 is CASSLSRDTEAFF. As DNA, the CDR3 is TGTGCCAGCAGCTTAAGTAGGGATACTGAAGCTTTCTTT. The chain has TRBV7-9 and TRBJ1-1; D remains unclear. This CDR3 region has 13 residues. V lost 2 bases and J lost 5, with 9 bases in between. Looked up from germline, CDR1 is SEHNR and CDR2 is FQNEAQ (reference sequence).

The chain joins TRBV7-9 to TRBJ1-1, with TRBD1 as a possible D gene (6 bases). Germline lookup yields CDR1 SEHNR and CDR2 FQNEAQ (reference sequence). Trimming took 4 bases from V and 0 from J, leaving 18 bases between them. The CDR3 is made up of 17 amino acids. CDR3: CASSSSRGRGMNTEAFF. Here the CDR3 DNA reads TGTGCCAGCAGCTCATCCAGGGGCAGGGGAATGAACACTGAAGCTTTCTTT.